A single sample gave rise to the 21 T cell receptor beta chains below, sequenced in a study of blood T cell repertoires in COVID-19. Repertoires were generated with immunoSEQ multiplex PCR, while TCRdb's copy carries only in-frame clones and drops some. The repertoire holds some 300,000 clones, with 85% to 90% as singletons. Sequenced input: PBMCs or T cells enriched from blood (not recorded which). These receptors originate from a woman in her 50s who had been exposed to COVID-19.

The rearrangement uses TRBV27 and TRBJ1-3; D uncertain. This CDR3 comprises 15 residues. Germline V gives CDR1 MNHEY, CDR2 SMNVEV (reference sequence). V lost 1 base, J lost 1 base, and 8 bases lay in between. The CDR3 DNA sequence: TGTGCCAGCAGTTTATTTGAGGGATCTGGAAACACCATATATTTT. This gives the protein CASSLFEGSGNTIYF.

CDR3 nucleotide sequence: TGTGCCAGCAGTGACTCTGGGGGGAATGGCTACACCTTC. It yields the protein CASSDSGGNGYTF. This chain uses TRBV6-4 with TRBJ1-2; possibly TRBD1 for D (5 bases). The CDR3 extends over 13 amino acids. The germline V gene encodes CDR1 MRHNA and CDR2 SNTAGT. Trimming removed 0 bases at V and 6 bases at J, with 8 bases between.

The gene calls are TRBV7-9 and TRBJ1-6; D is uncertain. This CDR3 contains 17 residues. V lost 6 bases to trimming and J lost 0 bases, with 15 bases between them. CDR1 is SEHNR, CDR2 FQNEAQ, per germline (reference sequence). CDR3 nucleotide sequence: TGTGCCAGCAGAAATCTCGGCGGAGTCTCCTATAATTCACCCCTCCACTTT. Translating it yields CASRNLGGVSYNSPLHF.

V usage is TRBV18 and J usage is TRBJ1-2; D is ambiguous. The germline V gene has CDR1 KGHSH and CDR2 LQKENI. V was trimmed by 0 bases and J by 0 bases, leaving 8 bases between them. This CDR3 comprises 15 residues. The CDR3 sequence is CASSPPGQANYGYTF. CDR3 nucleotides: TGTGCCAGCTCACCACCTGGGCAAGCTAACTATGGCTACACCTTC.

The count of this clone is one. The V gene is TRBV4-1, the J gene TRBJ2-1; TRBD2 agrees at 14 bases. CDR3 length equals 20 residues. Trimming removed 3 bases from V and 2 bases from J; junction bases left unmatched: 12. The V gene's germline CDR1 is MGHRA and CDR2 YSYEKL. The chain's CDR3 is CASSHIPTSGGAPTYNEQFF. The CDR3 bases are TGCGCCAGCAGCCACATCCCGACTAGCGGGGGGGCCCCTACCTACAATGAGCAGTTCTTC.

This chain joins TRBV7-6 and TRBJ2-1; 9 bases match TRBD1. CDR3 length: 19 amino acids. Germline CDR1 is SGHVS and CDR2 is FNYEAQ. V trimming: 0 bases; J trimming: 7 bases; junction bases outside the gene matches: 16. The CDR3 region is CASSLAFSDRGSRWNEQFF. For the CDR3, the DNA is TGTGCCAGCAGCTTAGCGTTTTCGGACAGGGGAAGTAGGTGGAATGAGCAGTTCTTC.

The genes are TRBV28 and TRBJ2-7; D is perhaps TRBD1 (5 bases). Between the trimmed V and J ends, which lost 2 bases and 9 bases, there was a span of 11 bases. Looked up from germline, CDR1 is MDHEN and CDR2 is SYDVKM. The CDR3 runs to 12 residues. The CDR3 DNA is TGTGCCAGCAGTTTAAAGGGGCATCGGCAGTACTTC. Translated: CASSLKGHRQYF.

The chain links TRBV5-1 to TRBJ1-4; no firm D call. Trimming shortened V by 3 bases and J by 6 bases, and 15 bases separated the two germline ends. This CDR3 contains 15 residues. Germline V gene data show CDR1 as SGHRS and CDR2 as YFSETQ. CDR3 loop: CASSSRGQADEKLFF. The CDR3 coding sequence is TGCGCCAGCAGCTCCCGAGGGCAGGCCGATGAAAAACTGTTTTTT.

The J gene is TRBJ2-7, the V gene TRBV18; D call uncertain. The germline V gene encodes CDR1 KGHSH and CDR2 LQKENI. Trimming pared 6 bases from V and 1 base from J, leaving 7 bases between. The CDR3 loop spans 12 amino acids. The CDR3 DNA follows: TGTGCCAGCTCCCCCGTTTCCTACGAGCAGTACTTC. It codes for CASSPVSYEQYF.

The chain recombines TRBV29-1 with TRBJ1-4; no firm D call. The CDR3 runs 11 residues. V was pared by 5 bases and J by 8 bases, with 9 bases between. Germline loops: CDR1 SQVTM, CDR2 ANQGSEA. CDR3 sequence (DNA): TGCAGCGTTAGTCCGGGGGAAAAACTGTTTTTT. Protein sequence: CSVSPGEKLFF.

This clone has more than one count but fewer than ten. CDR3 loop: CASSESSWEQYF. The CDR3 coding sequence is TGTGCCAGCAGTGAAAGTAGCTGGGAGCAGTACTTC. J is TRBJ2-7 and V is TRBV6-1, with D uncertain. V lost 2 bases and J lost 7, with 9 bases in between. Germline V gene lookup returns CDR1 MNHNS and CDR2 SASEGT. The CDR3 length is 12 residues.

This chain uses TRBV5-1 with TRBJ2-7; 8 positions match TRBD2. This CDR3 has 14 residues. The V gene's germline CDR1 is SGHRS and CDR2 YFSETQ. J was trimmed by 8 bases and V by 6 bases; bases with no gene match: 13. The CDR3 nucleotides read TGCGCCAGCATGGAGCGGGGGCGCCAGTCCAAGCAGTACTTC. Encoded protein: CASMERGRQSKQYF.

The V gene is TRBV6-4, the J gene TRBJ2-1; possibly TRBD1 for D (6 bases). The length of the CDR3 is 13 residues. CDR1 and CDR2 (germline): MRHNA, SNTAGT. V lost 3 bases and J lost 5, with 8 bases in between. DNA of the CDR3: TGTGCCAGCAGTGAACAGGGCAACAATGAGCAGTTCTTC. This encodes CASSEQGNNEQFF.

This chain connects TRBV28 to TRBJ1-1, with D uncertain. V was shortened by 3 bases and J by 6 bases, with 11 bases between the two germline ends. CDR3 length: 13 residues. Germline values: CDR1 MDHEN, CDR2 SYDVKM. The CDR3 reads CASSFQTQSEAFF. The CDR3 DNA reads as TGTGCCAGCAGTTTTCAGACACAGTCTGAAGCTTTCTTT.

In nucleotides, the CDR3 is TGTGCCAGCAGTTCCCCGGGAAGAGGTGAAAAACTGTTTTTT. Translation: CASSSPGRGEKLFF. The chain links TRBV27 to TRBJ1-4, with no clear D. The CDR3 spans 14 residues. The germline V gene has CDR1 MNHEY and CDR2 SMNVEV (reference sequence). V was clipped by 4 bases and J by 7 bases, with 13 bases between them.

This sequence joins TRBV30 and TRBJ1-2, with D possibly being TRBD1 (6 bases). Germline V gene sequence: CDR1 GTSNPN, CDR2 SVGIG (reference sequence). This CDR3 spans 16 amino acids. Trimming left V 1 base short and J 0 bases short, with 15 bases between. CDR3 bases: TGTGCCTGGAGTGCACACTCGGACAGCGCTAACTATGGCTACACCTTC. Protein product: CAWSAHSDSANYGYTF.

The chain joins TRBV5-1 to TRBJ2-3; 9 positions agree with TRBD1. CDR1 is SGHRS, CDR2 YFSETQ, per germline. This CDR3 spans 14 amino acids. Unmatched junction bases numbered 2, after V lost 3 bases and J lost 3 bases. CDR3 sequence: CASSWDRVTDTQYF. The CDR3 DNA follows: TGCGCCAGCAGCTGGGACAGGGTTACAGATACGCAGTATTTT. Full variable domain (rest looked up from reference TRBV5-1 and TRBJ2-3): KAGVTQTPRYLIKTRGQQVTLSCSPISGHRSVSWYQQTPGQGLQFLFEYFSETQRNKGNFPGRFSGRQFSNSRSEMNVSTLELGDSALYLCASSWDRVTDTQYFGPGTRLTVL.

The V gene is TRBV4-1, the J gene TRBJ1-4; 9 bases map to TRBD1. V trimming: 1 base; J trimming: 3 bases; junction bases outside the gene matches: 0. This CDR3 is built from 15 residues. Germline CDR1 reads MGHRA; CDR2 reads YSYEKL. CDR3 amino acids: CASSQGTGANEKLFF. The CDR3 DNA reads TGCGCCAGCAGCCAAGGGACAGGGGCTAATGAAAAACTGTTTTTT.

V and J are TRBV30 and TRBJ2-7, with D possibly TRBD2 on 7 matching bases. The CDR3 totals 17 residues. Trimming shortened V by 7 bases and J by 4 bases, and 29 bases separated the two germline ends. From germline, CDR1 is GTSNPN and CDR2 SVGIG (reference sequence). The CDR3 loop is CALTTGYTSHGGYEQYF. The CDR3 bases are TGTGCCTTGACGACAGGCTACACTAGTCACGGGGGGTACGAGCAGTACTTC.

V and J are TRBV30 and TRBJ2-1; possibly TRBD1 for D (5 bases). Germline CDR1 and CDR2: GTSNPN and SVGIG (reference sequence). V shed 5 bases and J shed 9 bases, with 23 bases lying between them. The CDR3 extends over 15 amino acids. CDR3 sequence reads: CAWGKGSSPGSEQFF. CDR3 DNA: TGTGCCTGGGGAAAGGGGTCCTCACCGGGCAGTGAGCAGTTCTTC.

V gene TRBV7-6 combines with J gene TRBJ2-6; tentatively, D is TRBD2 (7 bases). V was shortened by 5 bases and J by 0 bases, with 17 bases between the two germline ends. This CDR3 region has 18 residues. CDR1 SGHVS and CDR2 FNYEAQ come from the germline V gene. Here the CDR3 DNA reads TGTGCCAGCAGCCCCACTGGGGGGGCCTTCTCTGGGGCCAACGTCCTGACTTTC. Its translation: CASSPTGGAFSGANVLTF.